This T cell receptor beta chain was retrieved from a study of cytomegalovirus exposure and HLA in healthy donors. V shed 2 bases and J shed 2 bases, with 5 bases lying between them. CDR1 and CDR2 from the germline V gene are MNHNY and SVGAGI (reference sequence). CDR3 length equals 13 residues. The PCR ran on 60 Vbeta and 13 Jbeta primers. Assay used: immunoSEQ multiplex PCR; TCRdb lists only in-frame clones, some missing. This table has roughly 62,000 clones, approximately 75% appearing once. This clone came up a few times. Sequences were obtained from PBMCs. This clonotype originated in a woman in her twenties or thirties in good health and CMV-seronegative. V gene TRBV6-6 combines with J gene TRBJ2-3; D uncertain. The DNA for the CDR3 is TGTGCCAGCAGTTACCCTTCCACAGATACGCAGTATTTT. It specifies CASSYPSTDTQYF.